This entry lists 32 T cell receptor beta chains sequenced from one sample in a study of T cell changes during pregnancy in multiple sclerosis. The repertoire was sequenced with immunoSEQ multiplex PCR; TCRdb's copy has only in-frame clones and lacks some. The sample shows 35,000 to 50,000 clones, 85% to 90% of them seen only once. The specimen comprised peripheral blood, sampled in the second trimester of pregnancy. The receptor set was obtained from a female donor in good health, enrolled as a control in a pregnancy study.

This chain links TRBV2 with TRBJ2-5; perhaps TRBD2 as D (5 bases). Trimming pared 3 bases from V and 7 bases from J, leaving 12 bases between. The CDR3 totals 13 residues. CDR1 is SNHLY and CDR2 is FYNNEI in the germline V gene. CDR3 amino acids: CASSEAGRGTQYF. The CDR3 coding sequence is TGTGCCAGCAGTGAGGCAGGCCGGGGGACCCAGTACTTC. Based on the CDR3 plus reference TRBV2 and TRBJ2-5, the full variable domain is EPEVTQTPSHQVTQMGQEVILRCVPISNHLYFYWYRQILGQKVEFLVSFYNNEISEKSEIFDDQFSVERPDGSNFTLKIRSTKLEDSAMYFCASSEAGRGTQYFGPGTRLLVL.

The V and J genes are TRBV5-6 and TRBJ2-7; D remains unclear. Trimming left V 2 bases short and J 0 bases short, with 6 bases between. This CDR3 region has 13 residues. Germline V CDR1 and CDR2: SGHDT, YYEEEE. The CDR3 DNA is TGTGCCAGCAGCTTTAAGAGCTCCTACGAGCAGTACTTC. Translation: CASSFKSSYEQYF.

The chain combines TRBV7-9 with TRBJ1-1; D not certain. Germline CDR1 reads SEHNR; CDR2 reads FQNEAQ (reference sequence). V lost 5 bases and J lost 0, with 19 bases in between. The CDR3 totals 17 residues. CDR3 protein: CASSARRATAMNTEAFF. CDR3 sequence (DNA): TGTGCCAGCAGCGCTCGGAGGGCGACCGCTATGAACACTGAAGCTTTCTTT.

The chain links TRBV2 to TRBJ2-7; the match to TRBD1 covers 8 bases. The CDR3 loop spans 14 amino acids. Germline loops: CDR1 SNHLY, CDR2 FYNNEI. V was pared by 6 bases and J by 5 bases, with 9 bases of the junction left unmatched. The CDR3, as DNA: TGTGCCAGCAGCCCGGACAGGGATGCTCACGAGCAGTACTTC. It is translated as CASSPDRDAHEQYF.

The J gene is TRBJ2-7, the V gene TRBV5-1; 7 bases map to TRBD1. Per the germline V gene, CDR1 is SGHRS and CDR2 is YFSETQ. This CDR3 contains 14 residues. The trim removed 4 bases at V and 0 bases at J, leaving 4 bases unmatched. CDR3 bases: TGCGCCAGCAGCCCGGACAGGATCTCCTACGAGCAGTACTTC. It codes for CASSPDRISYEQYF. The full variable domain, with the rest looked up from reference TRBV5-1 and TRBJ2-7, is KAGVTQTPRYLIKTRGQQVTLSCSPISGHRSVSWYQQTPGQGLQFLFEYFSETQRNKGNFPGRFSGRQFSNSRSEMNVSTLELGDSALYLCASSPDRISYEQYFGPGTRLTVT.

The chain recombines TRBV25-1 with TRBJ2-7; 8 bases are shared with TRBD1. Looked up from germline, CDR1 is MGHDK and CDR2 is SYGVNS. The CDR3 has 15 residues. The V and J ends lost 5 bases and 5 bases, in that order; junction bases with no gene match: 11. The CDR3 coding sequence is TGTGCCAGCAGTTTCACGACAGGGGTTTTAGACGAGCAGTACTTC. This sequence encodes CASSFTTGVLDEQYF.

The chain joins TRBV15 to TRBJ1-4, with a tentative D call TRBD1 (5 bases). The CDR3 sequence is 17 residues long. CDR1 and CDR2 (germline): LNHNV, YYDKDF (reference sequence). Trimming removed 0 bases at V and 8 bases at J, with 19 bases between. CDR3 protein: CATSRDLGGRAGEKLFF. The CDR3 DNA follows: TGTGCCACCAGCAGAGACCTGGGAGGCAGGGCGGGGGAAAAACTGTTTTTT.

This chain connects TRBV7-9 to TRBJ2-6; D possibly corresponds to TRBD1 (6 bases). The length of the CDR3 is 15 residues. V dropped 2 bases and J dropped 4 bases, with 9 bases sitting between them. From germline, CDR1 is SEHNR and CDR2 FQNEAQ (reference sequence). The CDR3 nucleotides read TGTGCCAGCAGCTTACTGGGGACAGGGGCCAACGTCCTGACTTTC. Its protein is CASSLLGTGANVLTF.

This chain links TRBV6-1 with TRBJ2-7, with 8 bases identical to TRBD1. Germline V CDR1 and CDR2: MNHNS, SASEGT. J was trimmed by 4 bases and V by 1 base; bases with no gene match: 6. CDR3 length: 15 amino acids. The CDR3 DNA is TGTGCCAGCAGTGAAGTTCAGGGGGCCGCGTACGAGCAGTACTTC. Translation: CASSEVQGAAYEQYF.

V gene TRBV6-1 combines with J gene TRBJ1-5; D might be TRBD1 (5 bases). CDR3 length equals 14 residues. Per the germline V gene, CDR1 is MNHNS and CDR2 is SASEGT. Trimming took 6 bases from V and 3 from J, leaving 12 bases between them. For the CDR3, the DNA is TGTGCCAGCAGACCCTCGGGGGTCAATCAGCCCCAGCATTTT. Translating gives CASRPSGVNQPQHF.

This chain connects TRBV5-4 to TRBJ2-6; D perhaps matches TRBD2 (5 bases). Germline-derived CDR1 and CDR2 are SGHNT and YYREEE (reference sequence). This CDR3 is 16 amino acids long. Trimming removed 3 bases from V and 0 bases from J, with 10 bases in between. This chain's CDR3 is CASSSGFYSGANVLTF. The CDR3 DNA follows: TGTGCCAGCAGCTCGGGGTTTTACTCTGGGGCCAACGTCCTGACTTTC.

The rearrangement uses TRBV7-9 and TRBJ1-5; TRBD1 matches 9 bases. Trimming at V came to 5 bases and at J to 1 base, leaving 6 bases not matched to a gene. Per the germline V gene, CDR1 is SEHNR and CDR2 is FQNEAQ (reference sequence). The CDR3 loop spans 16 amino acids. This CDR3 is CASSEGTGKSNQPQHF. In DNA form, the CDR3 reads TGTGCCAGCAGCGAGGGGACAGGGAAAAGCAATCAGCCCCAGCATTTT.

J is TRBJ2-7 and V is TRBV5-1, with 9 bases that match TRBD1. The CDR3 consists of 14 residues. The germline V gene encodes CDR1 SGHRS and CDR2 YFSETQ. Trimming at V came to 1 base and at J to 5 bases, leaving 4 bases not matched to a gene. The CDR3 nucleotides are TGCGCCAGCAGCTTGCGGGGACAGGGACACGAGCAGTACTTC. Encoded protein: CASSLRGQGHEQYF.

The chain carries TRBV7-9 and TRBJ1-1; 9 bases map to TRBD1. J lost 5 bases, V lost 4 bases, and 8 bases had no gene match. Germline V lookup: CDR1 SEHNR, CDR2 FQNEAQ (reference sequence). This CDR3 is built from 15 residues. The CDR3 loop reads CASSSPTGGGTEAFF. CDR3 nucleotide sequence: TGTGCCAGCAGCTCCCCGACAGGGGGTGGAACTGAAGCTTTCTTT.

The chain employs TRBV5-1 and TRBJ1-1; the D is unclear. V was shortened by 0 bases and J by 4 bases, with 10 bases between the two germline ends. This CDR3 has 14 amino acids. Germline CDR1 reads SGHRS; CDR2 reads YFSETQ. CDR3 residues: CASSLANPSTEAFF. The CDR3, as DNA: TGCGCCAGCAGCTTGGCCAACCCGAGCACTGAAGCTTTCTTT.

This rearrangement joins TRBV4-3 to TRBJ2-1; D remains unclear. Germline loops: CDR1 LGHNA, CDR2 YSLEER. The V end was cut by 1 base, the J end by 5 bases, with 3 bases between. This CDR3 spans 12 amino acids. CDR3 region: CASSQAHNEQFF. DNA of the CDR3: TGCGCCAGCAGCCAAGCTCACAATGAGCAGTTCTTC.

This chain uses TRBV27 with TRBJ2-5; D possibly corresponds to TRBD2 (5 bases). Trimming left V 2 bases short and J 7 bases short, with 11 bases between. This CDR3 region has 13 residues. Germline values: CDR1 MNHEY, CDR2 SMNVEV (reference sequence). The CDR3 spells CASSLTVRGTQYF. The DNA of the CDR3 is TGTGCCAGCAGTTTAACCGTCCGGGGGACCCAGTACTTC.

A word on this clone: A junction boundary mismatches the germline segment, possibly from a read error. This sequence joins TRBV4-1 and TRBJ2-5, with 11 bases aligning to TRBD2. The CDR3 totals 16 residues. Germline CDR1 and CDR2: MGHRA and YSYEKL. CDR3 bases: TGCACCAGCAGCCAAGATCGACTAGCGGGGAGGGAGACCCAGTACTTC. Translating it yields CTSSQDRLAGRETQYF.

This chain joins TRBV6-5 and TRBJ2-2; a possible D gene is TRBD2 (5 bases). The CDR3 has 14 amino acids. The V end lost 6 bases, the J end lost 1 base, and 9 bases lay between the germline ends. Germline V gene sequence: CDR1 MNHEY, CDR2 SVGAGI. In DNA form, the CDR3 reads TGTGCCAGCAGCCTAGCTTGGAACACCGGGGAGCTGTTTTTT. This gives the protein CASSLAWNTGELFF.

The rearrangement joins TRBV9 to TRBJ1-4; D possibly corresponds to TRBD1 (6 bases). This CDR3 region has 15 residues. V shed 3 bases and J shed 0 bases, with 9 bases lying between them. The germline gives CDR1 SGDLS, CDR2 YYNGEE. The CDR3 DNA follows: TGTGCCAGCAGCGGACGGACAGCAACTAATGAAAAACTGTTTTTT. Translating it yields CASSGRTATNEKLFF.

The chain joins TRBV19 to TRBJ1-6, with 8 nucleotides matching TRBD1. Germline V CDR1 and CDR2: LNHDA, SQIVND (reference sequence). Trimming removed 4 bases from V and 10 bases from J; junction bases left unmatched: 3. The CDR3 runs 13 residues. The chain's CDR3 is CASSRQGKSPLHF. DNA of the CDR3: TGTGCCAGTAGTAGACAGGGGAAATCACCCCTCCACTTT.

The rearrangement links TRBV20-1 to TRBJ1-1; D is unresolved. This CDR3 contains 10 residues. The germline V gene has CDR1 DFQATT and CDR2 SNEGSKA (reference sequence). The ends were cut back, 2 bases at V and 5 bases at J, with 3 bases in the middle. The CDR3 spells CSARRTEAFF. Here the CDR3 DNA reads TGCAGTGCTAGACGTACTGAAGCTTTCTTT.

J is TRBJ1-4 and V is TRBV4-2, with 12 bases matching TRBD1. V shed 0 bases and J 7 bases; nucleotides not matched to a gene: 6. This CDR3 is 17 amino acids long. CDR1 is LGHNA, CDR2 YNFKEQ, per germline. The CDR3, as DNA: TGTGCCAGCAGCCAAGATGGTTTGGGACAGGGGGCTGAAAAACTGTTTTTT. This codes for CASSQDGLGQGAEKLFF.

The chain's CDR3 is CASSLLREVDTQYF. For the CDR3, the DNA is TGCGCCAGCAGCTTGCTGCGGGAGGTAGATACGCAGTATTTT. The chain recombines TRBV5-1 with TRBJ2-3, with 8 nucleotides matching TRBD2. In germline, CDR1 is SGHRS, CDR2 YFSETQ. Trimming at V came to 1 base and at J to 5 bases, leaving 3 bases not matched to a gene. This CDR3 region has 14 residues.

This clone is a singleton in its sample. The chain links TRBV4-1 to TRBJ1-4, with D possibly matching TRBD1 (6 bases). The V end was cut by 3 bases, the J end by 4 bases, with 15 bases between. There are 16 residues in the CDR3. Looked up from germline, CDR1 is MGHRA and CDR2 is YSYEKL. CDR3: CASSQRSGQRNEKLFF. Here the CDR3 DNA reads TGCGCCAGCAGCCAGCGCTCTGGACAGCGTAATGAAAAACTGTTTTTT.

V and J are TRBV6-6 and TRBJ2-1; tentatively, D is TRBD2 (5 bases). Trimming took off 6 bases at V and 7 bases at J, with 16 bases between the two ends. Per germline, CDR1 MNHNY and CDR2 SVGAGI (reference sequence). The CDR3 is made up of 14 amino acids. CDR3 region: CASSPPSRRNEQFF. The CDR3 coding sequence is TGTGCCAGCAGCCCCCCGTCAAGGAGGAATGAGCAGTTCTTC.

This chain links TRBV27 with TRBJ2-7, with D perhaps matching TRBD1 (6 bases). This CDR3 spans 13 amino acids. The germline V gene encodes CDR1 MNHEY and CDR2 SMNVEV (reference sequence). V lost 5 bases to trimming and J lost 4 bases, with 12 bases between them. CDR3 DNA: TGTGCCAGCAGTCTACATGGACAGTACGAGCAGTACTTC. This codes for CASSLHGQYEQYF.

This clone was seen a single time. The J gene is TRBJ1-1, the V gene TRBV6-4; 8 bases align to TRBD1. With V trimmed by 5 bases and J by 1 base, 3 bases remained unmatched. In germline, CDR1 is MRHNA, CDR2 SNTAGT. The CDR3 extends over 14 amino acids. CDR3 coding DNA: TGTGCCAGCAGTTCTACAGGGGGGAACACTGAAGCTTTCTTT. It encodes CASSSTGGNTEAFF.

The chain combines TRBV27 with TRBJ2-2; D gene ambiguous. This CDR3 comprises 15 residues. CDR1 is MNHEY and CDR2 is SMNVEV in the germline V gene (reference sequence). V was cut by 2 bases and J by 0 bases, with 7 bases left in between. CDR3 sequence: CASSLMSANTGELFF. CDR3 sequence (DNA): TGTGCCAGCAGTTTAATGTCGGCGAACACCGGGGAGCTGTTTTTT.

In its sample, this clone was seen once. V is TRBV2 and J is TRBJ1-4; tentative D call: TRBD1 (6 bases). The CDR3 sequence is 14 residues long. V shed 7 bases and J shed 0 bases, with 9 bases lying between them. The germline V gene encodes CDR1 SNHLY and CDR2 FYNNEI. CDR3 DNA: TGTGCCAGCACGGACAGATCAACTAATGAAAAACTGTTTTTT. It is translated as CASTDRSTNEKLFF.

The genes are TRBV29-1 and TRBJ1-2, with 11 bases matching TRBD1. Germline V gives CDR1 SQVTM, CDR2 ANQGSEA. This CDR3 has 14 residues. V shed 0 bases and J 8 bases; nucleotides not matched to a gene: 5. CDR3: CSVEEHGTGGGYTF. Written as DNA, the CDR3 is TGCAGCGTTGAAGAACACGGGACAGGGGGAGGCTACACCTTC.

The CDR3 nucleotides are TGCGCCAGCAGCTTGGCTACTAGCGGGGGGGCCAATGAGCAGTTCTTC. Translating it yields CASSLATSGGANEQFF. The rearrangement joins TRBV5-1 to TRBJ2-1; TRBD2 matches at 13 bases. Germline assignment: CDR1 SGHRS and CDR2 YFSETQ. The CDR3 covers 16 residues. V shed 0 bases, J shed 6 bases, and the junction held 3 bases outside the gene matches.